This T cell receptor (beta chain) appears in the sequencing data of a study of Graves' ophthalmopathy and Graves' hyperthyroidism. Germline CDR1 reads MNHEY; CDR2 reads SVGEGT. The CDR3 runs 17 residues. Trimming took off 3 bases at V and 4 bases at J, with 22 bases between the two ends. This clonotype appeared once. Stable hyperthyroidism meant no ophthalmopathy within 18 months of follow-up. PBMCs had their origin in fresh peripheral blood (10 ml). Amplification targeted the TCR beta CDR3 regions, with RNA transcripts as the source material. The authors performed first-round RT-PCR with HTBI primers and then a second-round multiplex PCR. One entry per CDR3 protein, called by TCRdb with MiXCR from the multiplex PCR reads. Of hundreds of thousands of distinct CDR3 sequences listed, 20% to 25% are singletons.

Sequencing input: peripheral blood. This sequence joins TRBV6-2 or TRBV6-3 and TRBJ2-7; D possibly corresponds to TRBD2 (6 bases). The source of this sequence is a woman in her late teens or twenties with stable Graves' hyperthyroidism. Some clones in this sample may be carry-over from other donors' samples. CDR3 sequence: CASSYPGRDLRKYEQYF. CDR3 nucleotides: TGTGCCAGCAGTTATCCAGGGCGGGACCTTCGAAAATACGAGCAGTACTTC.